This T cell receptor (beta chain) came from a study of cytomegalovirus exposure and HLA in healthy donors. In the case of this clone: Antigen unknown.

Primers: 60 Vbeta forward and 13 Jbeta reverse. Original handling: About 11 million of the 60 million to 80 million unique TCR beta chains counted in a later analysis were shared. Profiling relied on immunoSEQ multiplex PCR, and the TCRdb table lists in-frame clones only, not all of them. V, J and clone size are those of that table, while D and trimming were read from the DNA. The sample includes around 150,000 clones, approximately 70% of them seen just once. Points from the study as a whole: Earlier analysis found most TCR beta V segments productive about 90% or about 30% of the time. It was taken for granted in presence/absence analyses that sequencing depth across donors was roughly uniform.

Nominal health characterized the donors when sampled, though unrecorded immune exposures were likely. The ends were cut back, 7 bases at V and 6 bases at J, with 15 bases in the middle. This CDR3 is built from 13 residues. Germline-derived CDR1 and CDR2 are SNHLY and FYNNEI. Sequencing was performed on PBMCs. The origin of this receptor is a human donor in good health. The chain uses TRBV2 and TRBJ1-1, with D perhaps TRBD1 (6 bases). The CDR3 region is CASTSGQSPEAFF. The CDR3 DNA sequence: TGTGCCAGCACGTCCGGACAGTCGCCTGAAGCTTTCTTT.